This T cell receptor beta chain is from a study of CD8+ T cells in alopecia areata. Germline-derived CDR1 and CDR2 are MGHRA and YSYEKL. The V end was cut by 0 bases, the J end by 2 bases, with 14 bases between. CDR3 length: 17 amino acids. cDNA serving as the sequencing template came from extracted, reverse transcribed RNA. Clones were read by immunoSEQ multiplex PCR, and TCRdb kept only the in-frame ones, dropping some. Among about 150,000 clones listed, around 47% were seen once. The sequenced sample was CD4+ T cells sorted from blood. The receptor comes from a human donor with alopecia areata. The chain is built from TRBV4-1 and TRBJ2-1; a possible D gene is TRBD2 (6 bases). CDR3 sequence (DNA): TGCGCCAGCAGCCAAGATCAAACGGGAGTGCCCTACAATGAGCAGTTCTTC. Translating it yields CASSQDQTGVPYNEQFF.